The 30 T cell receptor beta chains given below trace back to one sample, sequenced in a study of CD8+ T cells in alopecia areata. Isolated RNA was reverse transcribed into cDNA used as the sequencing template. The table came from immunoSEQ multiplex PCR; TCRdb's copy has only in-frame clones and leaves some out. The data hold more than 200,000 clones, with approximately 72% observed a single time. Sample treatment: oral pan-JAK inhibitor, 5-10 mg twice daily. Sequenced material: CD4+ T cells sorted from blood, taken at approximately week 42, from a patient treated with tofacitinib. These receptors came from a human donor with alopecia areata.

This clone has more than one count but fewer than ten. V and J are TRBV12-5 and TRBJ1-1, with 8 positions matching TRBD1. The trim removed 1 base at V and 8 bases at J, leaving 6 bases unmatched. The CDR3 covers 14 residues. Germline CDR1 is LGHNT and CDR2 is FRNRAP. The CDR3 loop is CASGLGQGAREAFF. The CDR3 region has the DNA TGTGCTAGTGGTTTGGGGCAGGGGGCGCGGGAAGCTTTCTTT. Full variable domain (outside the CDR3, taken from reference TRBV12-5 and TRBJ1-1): DARVTQTPRHKVTEMGQEVTMRCQPILGHNTVFWYRQTMMQGLELLAYFRNRAPLDDSGMPKDRFSAEMPDATLATLKIQPSEPRDSAVYFCASGLGQGAREAFFGQGTRLTVV.

The CDR3 sequence is CASSVGTGHSYEQYF. Here the CDR3 DNA reads TGCGCCAGCAGCGTAGGGACAGGGCATTCCTACGAGCAGTACTTC. The chain recombines TRBV5-1 with TRBJ2-7, with TRBD1 identical over 9 bases. Germline V gene sequence: CDR1 SGHRS, CDR2 YFSETQ. The trim removed 4 bases at V and 1 base at J, leaving 6 bases unmatched. CDR3 size: 15 residues.

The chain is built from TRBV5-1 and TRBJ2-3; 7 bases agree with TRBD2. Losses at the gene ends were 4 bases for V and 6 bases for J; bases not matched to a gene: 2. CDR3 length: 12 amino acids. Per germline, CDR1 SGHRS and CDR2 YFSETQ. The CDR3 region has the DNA TGCGCCAGCAGCCACGGGGGGGATACGCAGTATTTT. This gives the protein CASSHGGDTQYF. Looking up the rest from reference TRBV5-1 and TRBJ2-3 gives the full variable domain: KAGVTQTPRYLIKTRGQQVTLSCSPISGHRSVSWYQQTPGQGLQFLFEYFSETQRNKGNFPGRFSGRQFSNSRSEMNVSTLELGDSALYLCASSHGGDTQYFGPGTRLTVL.

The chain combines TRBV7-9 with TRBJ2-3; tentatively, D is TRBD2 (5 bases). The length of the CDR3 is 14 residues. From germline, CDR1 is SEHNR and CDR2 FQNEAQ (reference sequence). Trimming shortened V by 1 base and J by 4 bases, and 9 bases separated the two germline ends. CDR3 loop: CASSLGGRPDTQYF. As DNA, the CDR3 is TGTGCCAGCAGCTTAGGCGGGCGACCAGATACGCAGTATTTT.

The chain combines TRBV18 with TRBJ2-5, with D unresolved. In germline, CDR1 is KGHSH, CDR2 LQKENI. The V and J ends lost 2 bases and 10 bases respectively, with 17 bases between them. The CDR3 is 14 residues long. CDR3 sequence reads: CASSPRTATEDQYF. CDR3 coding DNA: TGTGCCAGCTCACCAAGGACGGCCACAGAAGACCAGTACTTC.

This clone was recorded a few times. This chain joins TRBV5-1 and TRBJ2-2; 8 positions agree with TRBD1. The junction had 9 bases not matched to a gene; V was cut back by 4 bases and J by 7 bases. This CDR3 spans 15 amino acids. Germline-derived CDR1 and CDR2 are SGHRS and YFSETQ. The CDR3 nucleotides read TGCGCCAGCAGCCCCGGGACAGGATACGGCGGGGAGCTGTTTTTT. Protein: CASSPGTGYGGELFF.

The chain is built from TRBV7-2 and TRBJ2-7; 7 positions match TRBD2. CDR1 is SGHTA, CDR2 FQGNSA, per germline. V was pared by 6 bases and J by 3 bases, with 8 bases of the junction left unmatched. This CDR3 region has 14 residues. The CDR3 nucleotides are TGTGCCAGCAGGAAGGGACTACCTGTCTACGAGCAGTACTTC. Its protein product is CASRKGLPVYEQYF.

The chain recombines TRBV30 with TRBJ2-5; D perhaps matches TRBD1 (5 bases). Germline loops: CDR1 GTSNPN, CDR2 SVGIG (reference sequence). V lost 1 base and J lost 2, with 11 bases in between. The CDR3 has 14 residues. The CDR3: CAWSDATVQETQYF. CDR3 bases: TGTGCCTGGAGTGATGCGACAGTACAAGAGACCCAGTACTTC.

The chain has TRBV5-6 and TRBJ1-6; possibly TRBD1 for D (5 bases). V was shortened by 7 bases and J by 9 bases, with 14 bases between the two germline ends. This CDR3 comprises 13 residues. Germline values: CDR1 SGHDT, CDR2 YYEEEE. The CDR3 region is CASGRTGPSPLHF. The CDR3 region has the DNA TGTGCCAGCGGGAGGACGGGACCTTCACCCCTCCACTTT.

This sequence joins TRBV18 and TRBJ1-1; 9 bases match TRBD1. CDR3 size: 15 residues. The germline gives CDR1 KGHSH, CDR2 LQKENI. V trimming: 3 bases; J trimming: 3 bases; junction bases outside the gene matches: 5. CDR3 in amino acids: CASSPATGGYTEAFF. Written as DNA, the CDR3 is TGTGCCAGCTCACCTGCGACAGGGGGATACACTGAAGCTTTCTTT.

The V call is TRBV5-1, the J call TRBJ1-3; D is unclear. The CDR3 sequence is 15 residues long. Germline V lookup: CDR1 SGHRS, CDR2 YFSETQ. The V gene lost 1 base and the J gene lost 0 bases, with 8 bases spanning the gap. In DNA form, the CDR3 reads TGCGCCAGCAGCTTGAGCCCGATCTCTGGAAACACCATATATTTT. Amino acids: CASSLSPISGNTIYF. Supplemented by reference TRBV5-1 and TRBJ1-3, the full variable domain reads KAGVTQTPRYLIKTRGQQVTLSCSPISGHRSVSWYQQTPGQGLQFLFEYFSETQRNKGNFPGRFSGRQFSNSRSEMNVSTLELGDSALYLCASSLSPISGNTIYFGEGSWLTVV.

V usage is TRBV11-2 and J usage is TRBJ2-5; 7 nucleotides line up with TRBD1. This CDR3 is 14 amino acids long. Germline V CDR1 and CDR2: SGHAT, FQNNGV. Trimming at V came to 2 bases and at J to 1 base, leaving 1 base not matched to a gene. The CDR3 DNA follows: TGTGCCAGCAGCTTACAGGGGGTCCAAGAGACCCAGTACTTC. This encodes CASSLQGVQETQYF.

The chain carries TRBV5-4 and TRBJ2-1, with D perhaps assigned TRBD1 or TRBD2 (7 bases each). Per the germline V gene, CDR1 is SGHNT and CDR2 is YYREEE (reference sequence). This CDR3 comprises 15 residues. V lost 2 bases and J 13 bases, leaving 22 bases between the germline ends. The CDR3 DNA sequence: TGTGCCAGCAGCTTTGACTCCAGGGGGAGGGGAGATCAGTTCTTC. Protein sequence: CASSFDSRGRGDQFF.

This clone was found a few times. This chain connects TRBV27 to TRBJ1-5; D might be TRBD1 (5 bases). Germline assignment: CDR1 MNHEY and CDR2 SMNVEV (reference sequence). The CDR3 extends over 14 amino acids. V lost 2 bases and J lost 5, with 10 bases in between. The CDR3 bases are TGTGCCAGCAGTTTAGGCAGGGCAGATCAGCCCCAGCATTTT. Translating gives CASSLGRADQPQHF.

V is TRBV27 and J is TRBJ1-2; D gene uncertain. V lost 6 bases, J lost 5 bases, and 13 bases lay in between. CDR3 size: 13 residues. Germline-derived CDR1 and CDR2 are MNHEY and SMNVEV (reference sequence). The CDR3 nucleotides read TGTGCCAGCAGGTCGGCTACCACTTATGGCTACACCTTC. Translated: CASRSATTYGYTF.

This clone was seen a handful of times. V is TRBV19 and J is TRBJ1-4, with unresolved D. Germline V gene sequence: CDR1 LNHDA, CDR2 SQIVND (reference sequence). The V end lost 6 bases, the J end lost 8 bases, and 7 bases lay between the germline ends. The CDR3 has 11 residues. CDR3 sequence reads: CASRLGEKLFF. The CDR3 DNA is TGTGCCAGTAGGTTGGGGGAAAAACTGTTTTTT.

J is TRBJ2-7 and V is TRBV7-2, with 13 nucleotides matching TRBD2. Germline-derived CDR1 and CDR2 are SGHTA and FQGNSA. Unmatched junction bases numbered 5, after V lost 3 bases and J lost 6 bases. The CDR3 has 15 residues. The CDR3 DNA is TGTGCCAGCAGCTTCGGGACTAGCGGGGCCATCGAGCAGTACTTC. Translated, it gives CASSFGTSGAIEQYF.

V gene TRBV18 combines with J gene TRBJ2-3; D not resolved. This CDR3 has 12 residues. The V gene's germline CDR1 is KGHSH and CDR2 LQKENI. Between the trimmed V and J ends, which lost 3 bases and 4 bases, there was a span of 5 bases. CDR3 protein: CASSPGSDTQYF. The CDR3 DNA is TGTGCCAGCTCACCCGGGTCAGATACGCAGTATTTT.

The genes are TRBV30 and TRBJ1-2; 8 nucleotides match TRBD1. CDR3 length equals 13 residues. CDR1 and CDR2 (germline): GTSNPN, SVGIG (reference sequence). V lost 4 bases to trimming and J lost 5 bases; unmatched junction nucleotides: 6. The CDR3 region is CAWISGQEYGYTF. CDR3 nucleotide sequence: TGTGCCTGGATATCGGGACAGGAATATGGCTACACCTTC. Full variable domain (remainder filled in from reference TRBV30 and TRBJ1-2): SQTIHQWPATLVQPVGSPLSLECTVEGTSNPNLYWYRQAAGRGLQLLFYSVGIGQISSEVPQNLSASRPQDRQFILSSKKLLLSDSGFYLCAWISGQEYGYTFGSGTRLTVV.

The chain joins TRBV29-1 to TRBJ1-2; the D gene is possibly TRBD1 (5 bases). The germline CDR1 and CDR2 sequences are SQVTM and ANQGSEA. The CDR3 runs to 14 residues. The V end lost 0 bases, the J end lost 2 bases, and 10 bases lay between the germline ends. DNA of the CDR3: TGCAGCGTTGAAGATCCGAGGGGAAACTATGGCTACACCTTC. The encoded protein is CSVEDPRGNYGYTF.

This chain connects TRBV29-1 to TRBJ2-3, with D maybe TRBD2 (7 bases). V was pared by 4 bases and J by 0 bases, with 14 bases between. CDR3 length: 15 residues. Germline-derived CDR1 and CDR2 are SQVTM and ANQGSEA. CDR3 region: CSVVGGARSTDTQYF. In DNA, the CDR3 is TGCAGCGTTGTTGGGGGGGCTAGGAGCACAGATACGCAGTATTTT.

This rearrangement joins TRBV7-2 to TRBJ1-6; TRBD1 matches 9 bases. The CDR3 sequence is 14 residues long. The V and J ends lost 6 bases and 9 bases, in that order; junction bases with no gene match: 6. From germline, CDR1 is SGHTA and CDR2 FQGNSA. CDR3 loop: CASRPQGASSPLHF. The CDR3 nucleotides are TGTGCCAGCAGACCACAGGGGGCCAGTTCACCCCTCCACTTT.

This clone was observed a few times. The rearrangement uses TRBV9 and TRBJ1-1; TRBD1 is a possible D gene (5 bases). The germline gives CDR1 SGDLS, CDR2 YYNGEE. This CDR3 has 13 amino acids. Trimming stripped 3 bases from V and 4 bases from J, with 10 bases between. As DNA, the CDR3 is TGTGCCAGCAGCGCGGGGGAAATCACTGAAGCTTTCTTT. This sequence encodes CASSAGEITEAFF.

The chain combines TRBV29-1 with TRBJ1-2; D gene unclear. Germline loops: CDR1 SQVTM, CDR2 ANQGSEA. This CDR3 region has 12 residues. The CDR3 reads CTAHEINYGYTF. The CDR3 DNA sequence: TGCACAGCGCATGAGATAAACTATGGCTACACCTTC.

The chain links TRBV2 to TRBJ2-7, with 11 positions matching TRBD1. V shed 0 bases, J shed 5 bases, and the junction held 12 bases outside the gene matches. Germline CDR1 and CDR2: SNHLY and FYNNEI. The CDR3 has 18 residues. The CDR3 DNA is TGTGCCAGCAGTGAAGCGCTTCTCCCAGGACAGGGGGCACACGAGCAGTACTTC. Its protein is CASSEALLPGQGAHEQYF.

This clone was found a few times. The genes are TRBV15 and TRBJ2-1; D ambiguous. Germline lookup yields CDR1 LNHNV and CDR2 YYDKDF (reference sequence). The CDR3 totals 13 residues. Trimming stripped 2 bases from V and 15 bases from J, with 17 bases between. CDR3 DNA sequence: TGTGCCACCAGCAGATCTCCTGATTTTTTGCCGTTCTTC. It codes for CATSRSPDFLPFF.

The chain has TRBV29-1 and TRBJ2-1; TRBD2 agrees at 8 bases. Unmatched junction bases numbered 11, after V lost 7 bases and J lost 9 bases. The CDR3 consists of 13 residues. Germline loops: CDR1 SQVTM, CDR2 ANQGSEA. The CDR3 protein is CSALGGGAGEQFF. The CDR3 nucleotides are TGCAGCGCGCTCGGGGGGGGAGCCGGTGAGCAGTTCTTC.

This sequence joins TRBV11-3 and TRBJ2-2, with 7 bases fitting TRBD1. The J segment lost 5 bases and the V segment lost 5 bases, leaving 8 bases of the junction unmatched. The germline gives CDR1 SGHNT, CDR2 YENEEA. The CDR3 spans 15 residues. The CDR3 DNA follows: TGTGCCAGCAGCCAGACAGGGTGGGGTACCGGGGAGCTGTTTTTT. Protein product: CASSQTGWGTGELFF.

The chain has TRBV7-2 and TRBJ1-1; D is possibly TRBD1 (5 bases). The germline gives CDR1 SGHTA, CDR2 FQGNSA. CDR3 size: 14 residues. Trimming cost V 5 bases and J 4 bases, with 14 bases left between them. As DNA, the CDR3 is TGTGCCAGCAGCCTGTCTGCGGGGGGCACTGAAGCTTTCTTT. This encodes CASSLSAGGTEAFF.

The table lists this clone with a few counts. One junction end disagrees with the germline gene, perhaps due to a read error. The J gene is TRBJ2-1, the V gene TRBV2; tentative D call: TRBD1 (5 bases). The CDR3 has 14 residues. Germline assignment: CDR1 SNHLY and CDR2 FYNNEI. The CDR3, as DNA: TGTGCCAGCAGGAGCCAACGATCGGAGACAGAGCTGTTCTTC. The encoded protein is CASRSQRSETELFF.